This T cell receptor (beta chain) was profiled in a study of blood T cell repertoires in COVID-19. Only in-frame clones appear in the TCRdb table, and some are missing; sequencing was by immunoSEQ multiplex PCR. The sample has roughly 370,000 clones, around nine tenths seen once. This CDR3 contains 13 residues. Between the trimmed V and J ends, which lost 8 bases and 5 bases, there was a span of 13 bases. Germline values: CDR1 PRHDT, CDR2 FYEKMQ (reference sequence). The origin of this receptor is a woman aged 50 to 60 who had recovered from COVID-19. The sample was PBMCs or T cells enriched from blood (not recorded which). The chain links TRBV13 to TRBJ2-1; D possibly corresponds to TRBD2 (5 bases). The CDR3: CASSSGMDNEQFF. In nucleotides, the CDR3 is TGTGCCAGCTCCTCGGGGATGGACAATGAGCAGTTCTTC.